The T cell receptor beta chain under discussion was sequenced for a study of T cells expressing NK-cell markers. General study results and limits: Leadership of the CD3+CD56-NKG2C+ fraction also belonged to these clonotypes in a handful of donors.

As concerns this clonotype: Its antigen remains unknown.

After re-calling the 5' RACE reads, TCRdb lists one entry per CDR3 protein, DNA absent. The listing contains roughly 180,000 distinct CDR3 sequences. In germline, CDR1 is LNHDA, CDR2 SQIVND (reference sequence). This CDR3 contains 14 residues. The specimen sequenced was blood T cells: a sorted CD56 or NKG2C T cell subset, CD4+ or CD8+ T cells, or bulk PBMC T cells (not recorded which). V usage is TRBV19 and J usage is TRBJ2-3; the TCRdb D gene call, TRBD2, has no DNA to confirm it. The clonotype comes from a man aged 18 to 69 in good health. This CDR3 is CASSIGGETDTQYF.